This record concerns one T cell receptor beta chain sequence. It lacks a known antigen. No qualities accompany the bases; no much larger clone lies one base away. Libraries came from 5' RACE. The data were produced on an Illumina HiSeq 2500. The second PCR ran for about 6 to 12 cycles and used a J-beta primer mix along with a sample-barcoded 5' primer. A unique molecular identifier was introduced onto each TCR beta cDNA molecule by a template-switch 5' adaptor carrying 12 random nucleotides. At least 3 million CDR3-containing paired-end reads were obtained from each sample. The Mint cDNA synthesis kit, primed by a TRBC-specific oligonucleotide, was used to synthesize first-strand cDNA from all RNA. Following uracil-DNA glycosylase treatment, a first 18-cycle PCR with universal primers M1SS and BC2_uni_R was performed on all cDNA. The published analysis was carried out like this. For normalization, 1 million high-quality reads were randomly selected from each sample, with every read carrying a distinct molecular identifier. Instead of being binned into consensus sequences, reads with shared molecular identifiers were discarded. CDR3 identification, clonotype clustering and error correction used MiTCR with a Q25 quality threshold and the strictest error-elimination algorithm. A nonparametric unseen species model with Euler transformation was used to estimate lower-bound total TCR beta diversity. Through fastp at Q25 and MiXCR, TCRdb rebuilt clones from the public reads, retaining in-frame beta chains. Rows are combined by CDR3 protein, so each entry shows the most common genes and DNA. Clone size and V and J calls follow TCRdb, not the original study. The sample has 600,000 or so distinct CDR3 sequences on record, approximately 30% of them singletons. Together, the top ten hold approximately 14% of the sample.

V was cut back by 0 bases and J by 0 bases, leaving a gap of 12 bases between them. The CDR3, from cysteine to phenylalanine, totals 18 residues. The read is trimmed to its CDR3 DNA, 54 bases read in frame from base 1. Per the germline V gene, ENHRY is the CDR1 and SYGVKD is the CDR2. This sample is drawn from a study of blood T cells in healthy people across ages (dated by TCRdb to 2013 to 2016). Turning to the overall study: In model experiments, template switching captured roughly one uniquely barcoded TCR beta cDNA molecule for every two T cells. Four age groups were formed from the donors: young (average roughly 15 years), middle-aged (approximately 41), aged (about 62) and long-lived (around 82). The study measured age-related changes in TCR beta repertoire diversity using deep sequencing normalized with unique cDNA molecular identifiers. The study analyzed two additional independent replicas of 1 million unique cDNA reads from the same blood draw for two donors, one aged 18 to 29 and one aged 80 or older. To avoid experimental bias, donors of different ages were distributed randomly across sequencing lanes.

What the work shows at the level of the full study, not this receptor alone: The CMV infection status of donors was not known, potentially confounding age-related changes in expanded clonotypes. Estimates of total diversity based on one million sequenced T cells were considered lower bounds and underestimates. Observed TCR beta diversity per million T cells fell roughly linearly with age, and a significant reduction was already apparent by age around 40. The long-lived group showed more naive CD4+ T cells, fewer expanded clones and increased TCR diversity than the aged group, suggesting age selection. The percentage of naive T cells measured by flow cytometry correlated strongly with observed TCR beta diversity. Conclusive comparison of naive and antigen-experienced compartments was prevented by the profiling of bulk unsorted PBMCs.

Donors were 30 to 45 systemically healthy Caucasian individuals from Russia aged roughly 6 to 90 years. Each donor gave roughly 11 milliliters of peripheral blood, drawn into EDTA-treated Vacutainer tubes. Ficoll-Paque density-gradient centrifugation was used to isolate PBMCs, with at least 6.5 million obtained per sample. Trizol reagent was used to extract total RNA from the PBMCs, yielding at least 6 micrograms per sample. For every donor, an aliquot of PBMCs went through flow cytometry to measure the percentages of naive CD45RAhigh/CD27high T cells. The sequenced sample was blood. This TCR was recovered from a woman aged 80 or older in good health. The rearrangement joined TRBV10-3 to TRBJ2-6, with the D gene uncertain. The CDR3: CAISESGLEVSGANVLTF. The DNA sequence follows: TGTGCCATCAGTGAGTCAGGGCTCGAGGTCTCTGGGGCCAACGTCCTGACTTTC.